This T cell receptor (beta chain) was documented in a study of control samples from healthy donors and cancer patients. The CDR3 totals 15 residues. Per germline, CDR1 SGHTA and CDR2 FQGNSA. Losses at the gene ends were 5 bases for V and 3 bases for J; bases not matched to a gene: 2. Assay used: immunoSEQ multiplex PCR; TCRdb lists only in-frame clones, some missing. The sample has 400,000 to 450,000 clones; about nine tenths are singletons. The receptor was isolated from a man in his forties with head and neck cancer. The chain links TRBV7-2 to TRBJ2-2; 11 bases fit TRBD2. The sequencing sample was made of PBMCs. CDR3 nucleotide sequence: TGTGCCAGCAGCGGGACTAGCGGAGACACCGGGGAGCTGTTTTTT. It encodes CASSGTSGDTGELFF.